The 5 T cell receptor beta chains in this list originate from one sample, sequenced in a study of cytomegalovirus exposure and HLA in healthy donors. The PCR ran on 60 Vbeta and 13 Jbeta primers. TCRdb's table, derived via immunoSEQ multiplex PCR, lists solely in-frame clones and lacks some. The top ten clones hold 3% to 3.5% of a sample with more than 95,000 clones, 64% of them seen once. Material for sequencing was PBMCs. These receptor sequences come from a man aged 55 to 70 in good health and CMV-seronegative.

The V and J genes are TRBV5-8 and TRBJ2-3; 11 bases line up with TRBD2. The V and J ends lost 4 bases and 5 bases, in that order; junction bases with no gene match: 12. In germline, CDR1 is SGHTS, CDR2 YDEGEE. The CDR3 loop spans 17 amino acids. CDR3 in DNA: TGTGCCAGCAGCCGAATCCGGAAGACTAGCGGGGTAGATACGCAGTATTTT. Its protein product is CASSRIRKTSGVDTQYF.

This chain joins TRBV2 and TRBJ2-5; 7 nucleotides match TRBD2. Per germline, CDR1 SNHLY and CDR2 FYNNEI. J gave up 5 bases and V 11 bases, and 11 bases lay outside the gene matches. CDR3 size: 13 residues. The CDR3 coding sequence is TGTGCCTGGGGAGGGAGGGCCGGTGAGACCCAGTACTTC. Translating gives CAWGGRAGETQYF.

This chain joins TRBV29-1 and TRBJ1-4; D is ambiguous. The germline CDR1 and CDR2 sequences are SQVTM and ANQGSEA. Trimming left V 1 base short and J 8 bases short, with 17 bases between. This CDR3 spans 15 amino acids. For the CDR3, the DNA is TGCAGCGTTGAAGTCCCGAGACCTGCGGGGGAAAAACTGTTTTTT. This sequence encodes CSVEVPRPAGEKLFF.

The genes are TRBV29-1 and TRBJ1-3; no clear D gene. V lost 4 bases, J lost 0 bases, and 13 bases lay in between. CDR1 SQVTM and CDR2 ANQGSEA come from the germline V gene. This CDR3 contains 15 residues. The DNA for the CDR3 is TGCAGCGTTGTGAAGGGAGGAATCTCTGGAAACACCATATATTTT. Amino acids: CSVVKGGISGNTIYF.

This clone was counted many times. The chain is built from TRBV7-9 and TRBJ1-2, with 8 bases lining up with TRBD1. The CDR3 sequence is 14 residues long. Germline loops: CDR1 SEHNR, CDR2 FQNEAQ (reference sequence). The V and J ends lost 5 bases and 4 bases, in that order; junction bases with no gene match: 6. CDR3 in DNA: TGTGCCAGCAGCCCGAGGACAGGGACCTATGGCTACACCTTC. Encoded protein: CASSPRTGTYGYTF.